This T cell receptor (beta chain) was sequenced for a study of blood T cells in healthy people across ages. Study-wide findings and caveats: Naive CD4+ cell counts and diversity both ran higher in long-lived than in aged donors.

Germline CDR1 reads SGHRS; CDR2 reads YFSETQ. The CDR3 totals 13 residues. There were healthy Caucasian individuals from Russia, aged roughly 6 to 100, serving as donors. PCR was performed a second time for roughly 7 to 11 cycles using a sample-barcoded 5' primer and a J-beta primer mix. A template-switch adaptor containing 12 random nucleotides labeled each cDNA molecule. TCRdb reprocessed the 5' RACE reads via MiXCR and lists one record per CDR3 protein. The sample gives some 780,000 distinct CDR3 sequences, just over 55% of which show up once; roughly 25% is in the top ten. This clonotype has just a few counts. The antigen remains unidentified.

The receptor was isolated from a man aged 35-49 years in good health. Sequenced: blood. The chain is built from TRBV5-1 and TRBJ2-5; D tentatively fits TRBD1 or TRBD2 (5 bases each). The J call may not be correct, given that the DNA end is closer to TRBJ2-7. CDR3 amino acids: CASSFGRDDEQYF. The CDR3 DNA reads as TGCGCCAGCAGCTTCGGTCGGGACGACGAGCAGTACTTC.